This T cell receptor beta chain is drawn from a study of radiation and T cells in renal cell carcinoma. The overall study: Nephrectomy followed 15 Gy stereotactic body radiation by 4 weeks. Notes on the study in general: In blood, top tumor clones expanded by 2 weeks, shrinking by 4.

A remark on this clone: Its specificity is not known.

Noted time point: baseline pretreatment blood. Treatment described: 15 Gy SBRT to primary tumor, nephrectomy 4 weeks later. Blood was sampled at baseline, 2 weeks and 4 weeks after SBRT. The patient's renal cell carcinoma had clear cell pathology. Sequencing was performed with immunoSEQ multiplex PCR; in TCRdb, only in-frame clones are kept and a portion is missing. The table has 100,000 to 150,000 clones, approximately 82% seen once; the top ten hold around 3%. The sample in question was blood, obtained from a patient whose treatment included radiotherapy and nephrectomy. The source of this sequence is a woman aged 55-70 years with renal cell carcinoma.

The CDR3 DNA is TGTGCCAGTAGTGAGACAGGGTACTATGGCTACACCTTC. The encoded protein is CASSETGYYGYTF. This chain uses TRBV19 with TRBJ1-2; TRBD1 matches 7 bases. The CDR3 loop spans 13 amino acids. Germline V CDR1 and CDR2: LNHDA, SQIVND (reference sequence). Trimming took 5 bases from V and 3 from J; bases not matched to a gene: 3.